These T cell receptor beta chains were read from a single sample in a study of cytomegalovirus exposure and HLA in healthy donors. TCRdb's table, derived via immunoSEQ multiplex PCR, lists solely in-frame clones and lacks some. The data show approximately 150,000 clones, with less than 85% seen just once and 4% to 6% held by the top ten. The sequenced sample was PBMCs. These receptors were obtained from a man between 18 and 29 years old in good health and CMV-seronegative. Each CDR3 is given with its conserved first and last residue. D genes are given only for firm matches. The listing skips clone size in some rows; elsewhere it reads once, few, many or a size class.

TRBJ2-5,TRBV7-9,TRBD2,.,CASSPPLAGEETQYF,TGTGCCAGCAGCCCCCCCCTAGCGGGAGAAGAGACCCAGTACTTC
TRBJ1-2,TRBV21-1,.,.,CASSKEYRANYGYTF,TGTGCCAGCAGCAAAGAATACCGAGCTAACTATGGCTACACCTTC
TRBJ1-1,TRBV9,.,.,CASSVGENTEAFF,TGTGCCAGCAGCGTAGGAGAGAACACTGAAGCTTTCTTT
TRBJ1-3,TRBV6-6,TRBD1,.,CASSQGASGNTIYF,TGTGCCAGCAGTCAGGGGGCGTCTGGAAACACCATATATTTT
TRBJ2-5,TRBV4-1,.,.,CASSQDGHIGVGETQYF,TGCGCCAGCAGCCAAGATGGTCACATAGGGGTGGGAGAGACCCAGTACTTC
TRBJ2-3,TRBV5-8,.,.,CASSRTGTRTDTQYF,TGTGCCAGCAGTCGAACAGGTACCCGCACAGATACGCAGTATTTT
TRBJ2-1,TRBV13,TRBD2,.,CASSPLSGGSYNEQFF,TGTGCCAGCAGCCCTCTTTCGGGGGGCTCCTACAATGAGCAGTTCTTC
TRBJ2-5,TRBV5-1,.,.,CASSRVGHLQETQYF,TGCGCCAGCAGCCGCGTTGGACACCTACAAGAGACCCAGTACTTC
TRBJ2-7,TRBV5-1,TRBD2,.,CASSFQRGFNEQYF,TGCGCCAGCAGCTTCCAGCGGGGGTTTAACGAGCAGTACTTC
TRBJ1-5,TRBV2,TRBD1,once,CASLQGQGQPQHF,TGTGCCAGTTTACAGGGGCAGGGTCAGCCCCAGCATTTT
TRBJ1-6,TRBV7-2,.,.,CASSWQNNSPLHF,TGTGCCAGCAGCTGGCAGAATAATTCACCCCTCCACTTT
TRBJ1-4,TRBV28,.,once,CASRQGNEKLFF,TGTGCCAGCAGGCAGGGCAATGAAAAACTGTTTTTT
TRBJ2-4,TRBV13,TRBD2,.,CASSSREGNKNIQYF,TGTGCCAGCAGCTCCCGGGAGGGGAATAAAAACATTCAGTACTTC
TRBJ2-7,TRBV5-1,.,.,CASSFGQYYEQYF,TGCGCCAGCAGCTTCGGACAGTACTACGAGCAGTACTTC
TRBJ2-1,TRBV27,.,.,CASSLLGDNEQFF,TGTGCCAGCAGTTTATTAGGGGACAATGAGCAGTTCTTC
TRBJ1-5,TRBV6-5,.,.,CASSSLDSSNQPQHF,TGTGCCAGCAGTTCTTTAGACAGTAGCAATCAGCCCCAGCATTTT
TRBJ1-1,TRBV27,.,once,CASSTNMAMNTEAFF,TGTGCCAGCAGTACCAACATGGCCATGAACACTGAAGCTTTCTTT
TRBJ2-5,TRBV9,TRBD2,.,CASSVPGGQETQYF,TGTGCCAGCAGCGTGCCGGGAGGCCAAGAGACCCAGTACTTC
TRBJ1-1,TRBV5-3,.,.,CARSRTEGMNTEAFF,TGTGCCAGAAGCCGAACGGAGGGTATGAACACTGAAGCTTTCTTT
TRBJ1-2,TRBV27,.,.,CASRSPRYGYTF,TGTGCCAGCAGATCTCCTAGGTATGGCTACACCTTC
TRBJ2-7,TRBV30,TRBD2,.,CAWSSVLAGPYEQYF,TGTGCCTGGAGTTCTGTACTAGCGGGACCCTACGAGCAGTACTTC
TRBJ2-7,TRBV2,TRBD2,once,CASSERAGGGAFYEQYF,TGTGCCAGCAGTGAAAGAGCGGGCGGGGGGGCCTTTTACGAGCAGTACTTC
TRBJ1-5,TRBV10-3,.,.,CAISRTGDFNQPQHF,TGTGCCATCAGTCGTACCGGTGACTTCAATCAGCCCCAGCATTTT
TRBJ1-5,TRBV19,.,.,CASSIREGNQPQHF,TGTGCCAGTAGTATACGGGAGGGCAATCAGCCCCAGCATTTT
TRBJ2-3,TRBV5-1,.,.,CASSFGTNTDTQYF,TGCGCCAGCAGCTTCGGGACAAACACAGATACGCAGTATTTT
TRBJ1-4,TRBV27,.,.,CASSFNRVRGEKLFF,TGTGCCAGCAGTTTTAACAGGGTGAGGGGTGAAAAACTGTTTTTT
TRBJ1-5,TRBV15,.,once,CATSRVGSTGYGQPQHF,TGTGCCACCAGCAGAGTAGGGTCAACAGGGTATGGGCAGCCCCAGCATTTT
TRBJ2-1,TRBV30,TRBD1,once,CACSTGPSSYNEQFF,TGTGCCTGTTCGACAGGGCCGAGCTCCTACAATGAGCAGTTCTTC
TRBJ2-2,TRBV7-6,TRBD1,.,CASSLVGTGGTGELFF,TGTGCCAGCAGCTTAGTTGGGACAGGGGGCACCGGGGAGCTGTTTTTT
TRBJ2-7,TRBV29-1,.,.,CSVVPGGAEQYF,TGCAGCGTGGTTCCAGGAGGGGCCGAGCAGTACTTC
TRBJ1-2,TRBV7-6,.,.,CASSFEGGRGDVGYTF,TGTGCCAGCAGCTTTGAGGGTGGCAGGGGAGATGTTGGCTACACCTTC
TRBJ1-1,TRBV9,.,.,CASSYQVNTEAFF,TGTGCCAGCAGTTATCAGGTGAACACTGAAGCTTTCTTT
TRBJ1-1,TRBV28,.,few,CASSSSYEGTEAFF,TGTGCCAGCAGTTCCTCCTATGAGGGAACTGAAGCTTTCTTT
TRBJ1-5,TRBV4-1,.,.,CASSQTTGDQPQHF,TGCGCCAGCAGCCAAACGACGGGGGATCAGCCCCAGCATTTT
TRBJ2-2,TRBV6-6,.,.,CASRYLNTGELFF,TGTGCCAGCAGGTACCTGAACACCGGGGAGCTGTTTTTT
TRBJ2-7,TRBV4-1,TRBD2,.,CASSQAVGGSGYEQYF,TGCGCCAGCAGCCAAGCGGTTGGCGGGAGCGGCTACGAGCAGTACTTC
TRBJ2-3,TRBV29-1,.,.,CSVEEGASTDTQYF,TGCAGCGTTGAAGAAGGGGCCAGCACAGATACGCAGTATTTT
TRBJ2-7,TRBV7-6,TRBD2,.,CASSSNPLGTSVGYEQYF,TGTGCCAGCAGCTCTAACCCCCTAGGGACTAGCGTTGGGTACGAGCAGTACTTC
TRBJ1-1,TRBV4-1,.,.,CASSQEGGVLQNTEAFF,TGCGCCAGCAGCCAAGAGGGGGGGGTATTGCAGAACACTGAAGCTTTCTTT
TRBJ2-7,TRBV18,TRBD2,.,CASSPVIAGANSYEQYF,TGTGCCAGCTCACCAGTGATAGCGGGGGCCAACTCCTACGAGCAGTACTTC
TRBJ2-7,TRBV6-5,.,.,CASADTAGYEQYF,TGTGCCAGCGCCGACACCGCCGGTTACGAGCAGTACTTC
TRBJ2-5,TRBV7-9,.,.,CASSPGLETQYF,TGTGCCAGCAGCCCAGGGTTGGAGACCCAGTACTTC
TRBJ1-4,TRBV7-3,.,.,CASSLYRDIRNEKLFF,TGTGCCAGCAGCTTGTATAGGGACATTAGGAATGAAAAACTGTTTTTT
TRBJ2-3,TRBV5-5,TRBD2,few,CASSSSGRATDTQYF,TGTGCCAGCAGTTCGAGCGGGAGAGCCACAGATACGCAGTATTTT
TRBJ1-3,TRBV7-9,TRBD1,.,CASSSVPGQGSGNTIYF,TGTGCCAGCAGCTCGGTCCCGGGACAGGGGTCGGGAAACACCATATATTTT
TRBJ2-7,TRBV6-1,.,.,CASRTASYEQYF,TGTGCCAGCAGGACAGCTTCCTACGAGCAGTACTTC
TRBJ1-2,TRBV5-4,.,.,CASSPPLGQGFYGYTF,TGTGCCAGCAGCCCCCCTCTGGGTCAGGGATTCTATGGCTACACCTTC
TRBJ2-5,TRBV7-8,.,.,CASTAGAAQETQYF,TGTGCCAGCACTGCGGGGGCCGCGCAAGAGACCCAGTACTTC
TRBJ1-3,TRBV4-2,TRBD1,.,CASSQRKGTEGPGNTIYF,TGTGCCAGCAGCCAGAGAAAGGGGACAGAGGGACCAGGAAACACCATATATTTT
TRBJ2-5,TRBV2,TRBD2,once,CATPGGVQETQYF,TGTGCCACACCTGGGGGGGTCCAAGAGACCCAGTACTTC
TRBJ2-3,TRBV9,TRBD2,.,CASSTGTSGTTSTDTQYF,TGTGCCAGCAGCACCGGGACTAGCGGAACTACTAGCACAGATACGCAGTATTTT
TRBJ2-1,TRBV27,TRBD2,.,CASSPGTSGGREQFF,TGTGCCAGCAGTCCAGGGACTAGCGGGGGGAGAGAGCAGTTCTTC
TRBJ2-2,TRBV14,.,once,CASSLISGANTGELFF,TGTGCCAGCAGCCTAATCTCAGGGGCGAACACCGGGGAGCTGTTTTTT
TRBJ2-7,TRBV7-8,TRBD2,.,CASRADLSGRGGNEQYF,TGTGCCAGCAGGGCTGACCTTAGCGGGAGAGGAGGTAACGAGCAGTACTTC